A selection of T cell receptor beta chains follows, all from one sample in a study of tumor-infiltrating lymphocytes in primary liver carcinoma. TCRdb redid the calling of the multiplex PCR reads with MiXCR, one entry per CDR3 protein. This repertoire shows about 120,000 distinct CDR3 sequences, around 65% found once; its top ten account for over 8%. Input material: tumor-adjacent normal liver tissue. The receptors come from a woman between 55 and 75 years old with primary liver carcinoma and hepatitis B virus infection. CDR3s include the opening cysteine and the closing phenylalanine or tryptophan. Fields, in order: clone size, J gene, V gene, D gene, CDR3 DNA, CDR3 protein. The D gene is left open where the match is weak. Clone size is not always given. Where it is, it says once, few, many or a class for expanded clones.

. TRBJ2-1 TRBV7-3 . TGTGCCAGCAGCGTCATAGGGCAGGCCAACAATGAGCAGCTCTTC CASSVIGQANNEQLF
few TRBJ2-7 TRBV7-9 TRBD1 TGTGCCAGCAGCTTATCGCAGGGGGCTCACGAGCAGTACTTC CASSLSQGAHEQYF
. TRBJ2-1 TRBV12-3/TRBV12-4 TRBD2 TGTGCCAGCAGTGGTGACCGTGGGACTAGCGGGGAGCGTCGGAATGGGCAGTTCTTC CASSGDRGTSGERRNGQFF
. TRBJ2-3 TRBV11-1 . TGTGCCAGCAGCTTAAGGCGACATGCTGGAGAGTCTCACTTT CASSLRRHAGESHF
. TRBJ2-2 TRBV4-2 . TGTGCCAGCACCCTGGGGGGCGGGAACACCGGGGAGCTGTTCTTT CASTLGGGNTGELFF
once TRBJ2-7 TRBV29-1 . TGCAGCGTTGACTCGACATGGGGTCACTACGAGCAGTACTTC CSVDSTWGHYEQYF
. TRBJ2-1 TRBV6-1 . TGTGCCAGCAGACCATACGGGGACAACCCCCTGGGCAATGAGCAGTTCTTC CASRPYGDNPLGNEQFF
. TRBJ1-1 TRBV5-6 . TGTGCCAGCAGCCGAAAGATAGTGGCAGGGAGTACTGAAGCTTTCTTT CASSRKIVAGSTEAFF
. TRBJ1-1 TRBV29-1 . TGCTGTGCCTCTTTTTACACTGAAGCTTTCTTC CCASFYTEAFF
many TRBJ1-6 TRBV5-6 . TGTGCCAGCAGCTATCCAGGGCCCAATTCACCCCTCCACTTT CASSYPGPNSPLHF
. TRBJ2-7 TRBV11-2 . TGTGCCAACAGCCCTCCCGGAGGCTCCTACGAGCTGTACTTC CANSPPGGSYELYF
. TRBJ2-1 TRBV24-1 . TGTGCCACCAGTGATGACCAGGGGACCCCCTACAATGAGCAGTTCTTC CATSDDQGTPYNEQFF
. TRBJ2-1 TRBV5-1 TRBD1 TGCGCCAGCAGCTTGGTACTACAGGGGCATAATGGGCAGTTCTTC CASSLVLQGHNGQFF
. TRBJ2-6 TRBV7-3 . TGTGCCAGCAGCTTAAGACCAGCATCTGGGGTCAACTTCCTGACTTTC CASSLRPASGVNFLTF
. TRBJ2-1 TRBV11-3 TRBD2 TGTGCCAGCAGCTTAGGTCAAGGCGGGAGGGCCGGCTACAATGAGCAGTTC CASSLGQGGRAGYNEQF
. TRBJ1-2 TRBV4-2 . TGTGCCAGCAGCCAGCGACCGCACTATGGCTACACCTTC CASSQRPHYGYTF